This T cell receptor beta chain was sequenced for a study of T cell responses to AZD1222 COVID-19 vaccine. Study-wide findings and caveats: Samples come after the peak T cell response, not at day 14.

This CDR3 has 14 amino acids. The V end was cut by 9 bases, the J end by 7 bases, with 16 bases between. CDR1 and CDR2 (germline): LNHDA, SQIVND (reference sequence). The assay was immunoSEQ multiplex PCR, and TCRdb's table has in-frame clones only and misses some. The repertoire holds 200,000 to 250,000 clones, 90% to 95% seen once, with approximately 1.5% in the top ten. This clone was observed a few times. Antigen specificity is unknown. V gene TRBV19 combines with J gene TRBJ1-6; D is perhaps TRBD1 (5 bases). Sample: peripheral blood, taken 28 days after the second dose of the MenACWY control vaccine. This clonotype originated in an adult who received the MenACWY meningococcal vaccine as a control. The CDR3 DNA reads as TGTGCCAGCGGAGCAAGTAGGGACAATTCACCCCTCCACTTT. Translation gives CASGASRDNSPLHF.